This record looks at one T cell receptor beta chain sequence and its context. Its antigen is undetermined. A much larger clone is a single base away; this may be a read error. This sample's RNA came from whole unsorted tissue. Distant lung tissue was collected more than 3 cm away from the tumor edge. The sample originates from a study of tumor and adjacent non-tumor tissue in lung cancer. At the level of the study: Patients comprised about eleven adenocarcinoma, a couple of squamous cell carcinoma and 1 small cell lung cancer. The patients, roughly eleven men and about 5 women, were 31 to 76 with stage I to III disease. Each sample yielded approximately 4 million productive TCRbeta reads on average. Study-wide results and limits: TCR diversity was significantly greater in tumor than normal lung tissue.

Three rounds of nested PCR, following a modified ARM-PCR protocol, produced the TCRbeta library. MiXCR, run by TCRdb on the multiplex PCR reads, gives a single entry per CDR3 protein. This table has roughly 44,000 distinct CDR3 sequences, 60% to 65% appearing once. The CDR3 runs 15 residues. The TCR originated in a woman aged 40 to 50 with non-small cell lung cancer. Material: distant non-tumor lung tissue. This rearrangement joins TRBV12-3 or TRBV12-4 to TRBJ2-1, with 8 bases that match TRBD2. The CDR3 coding sequence is TGTGCCAGCATCCCCGTTAGCGGGACCGACAATGGGCAGTTCTTC. It translates to CASIPVSGTDNGQFF.